This T cell receptor beta chain was captured by sequencing in a study of CD8 T cells in Susac syndrome. This CDR3 comprises 12 residues. CDR1 and CDR2 (germline): LNHDA, SQIVND (reference sequence). Trimming removed 6 bases from V and 3 bases from J, with 8 bases in between. In blood CD8+ and CD4+ T cells, TCR beta underwent sequencing. The healthy controls were matched to patients by age and sex. Negative magnetic isolation gave CD8+ and CD4+ cells; FACS enriched CD8+ TEMRA. RNA, at about 0.5 to 1 ug, was reverse transcribed with random hexamers. The CDR3 of TCR beta was amplified by immunoSEQ multiplex PCR across 54 Vbeta and 13 Jbeta. TCRdb itself ran the immunoSEQ multiplex PCR reads through MiXCR, one entry per CDR3 protein. The data hold 150,000 to 200,000 distinct CDR3 sequences, with just over 90% observed a single time.

This clonotype was sampled from a human donor in good health. Sequenced: CD4+ T cells from PBMCs. The chain has TRBV19 and TRBJ1-1; D is ambiguous. The CDR3, as DNA: TGTGCCAGTAGGGACCCGCACACTGAAGCTTTCTTT. Translated, it gives CASRDPHTEAFF.